This T cell receptor (beta chain) stems from a study of response to subunit inactivated influenza vaccine. Germline V gene sequence: CDR1 SNHLY, CDR2 FYNNEI. V lost 4 bases and J lost 7; bases outside the gene matches: 4. The CDR3 has 13 amino acids. TCRdb processed the RT-PCR reads anew with MiXCR; each CDR3 protein has one entry. This table has more than 600,000 distinct CDR3 sequences, around a sixth appearing once. This clonotype has just a few counts. Its target is unknown. Study observations and caveats: After each seasonal influenza vaccination, few new T cells are recruited, the authors suggested.

The chain employs TRBV2 and TRBJ2-4, with TRBD1 identical over 7 bases. The starting material was PBMCs from blood, obtained less than 6 days after vaccination. The receptor was derived from a man aged 45-60 years who received an inactivated influenza vaccine. The CDR3 region is CASSGDRDNIQYF. Here the CDR3 DNA reads TGTGCCAGCAGTGGAGACAGGGACAACATTCAGTACTTC.